Listed here is a single T cell receptor beta chain. The antigen is not known. The sample carries other DNA sequences with the same CDR3. Researchers divided each subset's genomic DNA evenly across several immunoSEQ plates. In the original processing: In the immunoSEQ data, sequences were junction-only and lacked quality scores, so filtering differed. Some clones are missing from TCRdb's copy, which holds only in-frame ones; the method was immunoSEQ multiplex PCR. From that table come the V and J calls and clone size; the DNA was used to work out D and trimming. The sample contains nearly 750,000 clones, roughly two thirds of which appear only once. These data are taken from a study of shared clonotypes between healthy human individuals. Study observations and caveats: Estimated richness was generally greater in naive than memory subsets.

Germline CDR1 KGHSH, CDR2 LQKENI. Trimming stripped 3 bases from V and 0 bases from J, with 6 bases between. This CDR3 has 13 amino acids. Sequences were obtained from memory CD4+ T cells sorted from blood. Subset given: CD45RA-negative fraction. The chain joins TRBV18 to TRBJ2-7; D not certain. This sequence was found in a woman aged 25 to 39 in good health. The CDR3 loop reads CASSPGSSYEQYF. CDR3 nucleotide sequence: TGTGCCAGCTCACCGGGCAGCTCCTACGAGCAGTACTTC. Together with reference TRBV18 and TRBJ2-7, the CDR3 gives the full variable domain: NAGVMQNPRHLVRRRGQEARLRCSPMKGHSHVYWYRQLPEEGLKFMVYLQKENIIDESGMPKERFSAEFPKEGPSILRIQQVVRGDSAAYFCASSPGSSYEQYFGPGTRLTVT.